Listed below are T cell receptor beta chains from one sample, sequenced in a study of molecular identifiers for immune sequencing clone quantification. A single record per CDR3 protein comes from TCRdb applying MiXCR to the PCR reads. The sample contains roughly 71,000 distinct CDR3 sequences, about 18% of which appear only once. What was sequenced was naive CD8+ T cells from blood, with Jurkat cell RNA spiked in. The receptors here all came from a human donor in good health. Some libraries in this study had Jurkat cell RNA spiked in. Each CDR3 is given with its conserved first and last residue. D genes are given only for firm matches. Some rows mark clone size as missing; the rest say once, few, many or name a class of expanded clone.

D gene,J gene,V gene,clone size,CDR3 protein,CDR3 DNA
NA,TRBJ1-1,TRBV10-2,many,CASGRDFTEAFF,TGCGCCAGCGGGCGAGATTTCACTGAAGCTTTCTTT
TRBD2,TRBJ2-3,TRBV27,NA,CASSLSPTSGTQYF,TGTGCCAGCAGTCTCAGCCCGACTAGCGGTACGCAGTATTTT
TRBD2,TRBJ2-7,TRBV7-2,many,CASSSSGDYEQYF,TGTGCCAGCAGCTCTAGCGGGGATTACGAGCAGTACTTC
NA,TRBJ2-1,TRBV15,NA,CATSRDIQGRNEQFF,TGTGCCACCAGCAGAGATATTCAGGGGCGGAATGAGCAGTTCTTC
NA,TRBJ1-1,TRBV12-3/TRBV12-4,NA,CASSLSGVATEAFF,TGTGCCAGCAGTTTATCAGGGGTTGCCACTGAAGCTTTCTTT
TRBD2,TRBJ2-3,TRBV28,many,CASRPWTSGTDTQYF,TGTGCCAGCAGGCCGTGGACTAGCGGCACAGATACGCAGTATTTT
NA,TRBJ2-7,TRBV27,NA,CASRFTSWDGTYEQYF,TGTGCCAGCAGATTCACATCGTGGGATGGCACCTACGAGCAGTACTTC
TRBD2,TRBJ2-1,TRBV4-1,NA,CASRAHFGTSGTYNEQFF,TGCGCCAGCAGAGCACATTTCGGGACTAGCGGGACATACAATGAGCAGTTCTTC
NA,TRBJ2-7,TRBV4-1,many,CASSQERTVSYEQYF,TGCGCCAGCAGCCAAGAGAGGACAGTCTCCTACGAGCAGTACTTC
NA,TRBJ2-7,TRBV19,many,CASSIYEQGYEQYF,TGTGCCAGTAGTATTTACGAACAGGGCTACGAGCAGTACTTC
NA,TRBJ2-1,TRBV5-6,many,CASRLETIRSYNEQFF,TGTGCCAGCAGGTTGGAGACGATCCGCTCCTACAATGAGCAGTTCTTC
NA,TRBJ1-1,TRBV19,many,CASSISVTEAFF,TGTGCCAGTAGTATCTCGGTCACTGAAGCTTTCTTT
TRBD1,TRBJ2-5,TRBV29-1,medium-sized,CSVVRDREEFGTQYF,TGCAGCGTTGTGAGGGACAGAGAGGAATTCGGGACCCAGTACTTC
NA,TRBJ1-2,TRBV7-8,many,CASSPLLNYGYTF,TGTGCCAGCAGCCCCCTCCTAAACTATGGCTACACCTTC
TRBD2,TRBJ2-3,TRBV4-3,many,CASSQDTSGTDTQYF,TGCGCCAGCAGCCAAGACACTAGCGGCACAGATACGCAGTATTTT
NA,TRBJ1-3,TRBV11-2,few,CASSLRGIGGNTIYF,TGTGCCAGCAGCTTACGGGGGATTGGAGGAAACACCATATATTTT
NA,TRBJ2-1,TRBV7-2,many,CASSFEVYNEQFF,TGTGCCAGCAGCTTTGAAGTGTACAATGAGCAGTTCTTC
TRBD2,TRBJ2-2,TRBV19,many,CASSGTSGSFTGELFF,TGTGCCAGTAGCGGGACTAGCGGGAGTTTTACCGGGGAGCTGTTTTTT
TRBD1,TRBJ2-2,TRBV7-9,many,CASGRTGGRDTGELFF,TGTGCCAGCGGGAGGACAGGGGGCAGGGACACCGGGGAGCTGTTTTTT
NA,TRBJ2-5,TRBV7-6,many,CASRPGEWGEETQYF,TGTGCCAGCCGCCCGGGAGAGTGGGGGGAAGAGACCCAGTACTTC
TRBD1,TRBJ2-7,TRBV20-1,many,CSATPRDRPYEQYF,TGCAGTGCCACTCCCCGGGACAGACCCTACGAGCAGTACTTC
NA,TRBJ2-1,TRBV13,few,CASSFRGLYNEQFF,TGTGCCAGCAGCTTCAGGGGACTCTACAATGAGCAGTTCTTC
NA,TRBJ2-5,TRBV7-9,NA,CASSYRQGEETQYF,TGTGCCAGCAGCTACCGTCAAGGGGAAGAGACCCAGTACTTC
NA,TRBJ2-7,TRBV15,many,CATSRDLPGEEQYF,TGTGCCACCAGCAGAGATCTGCCGGGAGAGGAGCAGTACTTC
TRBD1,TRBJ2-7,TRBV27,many,CASSKGTGIYEQYF,TGTGCCAGCAGTAAAGGGACAGGGATCTACGAGCAGTACTTC
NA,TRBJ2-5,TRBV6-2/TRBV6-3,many,CASSYPEGGETQYF,TGTGCCAGCAGTTACCCCGAAGGCGGAGAGACCCAGTACTTC
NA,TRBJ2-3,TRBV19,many,CASSIGGGRDTQYF,TGTGCCAGTAGTATAGGAGGGGGGCGAGATACGCAGTATTTT
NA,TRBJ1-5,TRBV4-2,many,CASSQDRINQPQHF,TGTGCCAGCAGCCAAGATCGTATCAATCAGCCCCAGCATTTT
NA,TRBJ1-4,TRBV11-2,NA,CASSPWGWDEKLFF,TGTGCCAGCAGCCCCTGGGGGTGGGATGAAAAACTGTTTTTT
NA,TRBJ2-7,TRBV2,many,CASSYRESSTYEQYF,TGTGCCAGCAGTTACCGAGAAAGCTCCACCTACGAGCAGTACTTC
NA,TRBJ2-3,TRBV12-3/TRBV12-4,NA,CASSFDSGTDTQYF,TGTGCCAGCAGTTTTGATAGCGGCACAGATACGCAGTATTTT
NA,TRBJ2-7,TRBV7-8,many,CASSLGESDSNSYEQYF,TGTGCCAGCAGCTTAGGGGAGTCGGATTCTAACTCCTACGAGCAGTACTTC
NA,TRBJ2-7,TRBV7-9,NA,CASSTTGNPYEQYF,TGTGCCAGCAGCACAACAGGGAATCCCTACGAGCAGTACTTC
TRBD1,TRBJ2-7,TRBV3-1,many,CASSQEMPRQGALEQYF,TGTGCCAGCAGCCAAGAAATGCCGAGACAGGGGGCGCTTGAGCAGTACTTC
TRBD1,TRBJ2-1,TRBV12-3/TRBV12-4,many,CASSRGPEQFF,TGTGCCAGCAGTAGGGGGCCCGAGCAGTTCTTC
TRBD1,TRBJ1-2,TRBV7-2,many,CASSFVLGGTGDGYTF,TGTGCCAGCAGCTTCGTATTAGGCGGGACAGGGGATGGCTACACCTTC
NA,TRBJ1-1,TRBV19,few,CASSKPNTEAFF,TGTGCCAGTAGTAAGCCGAACACTGAAGCTTTCTTT
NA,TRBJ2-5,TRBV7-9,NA,CASSPSGVALYQETQYF,TGTGCCAGCAGCCCCTCGGGGGTAGCGCTCTACCAAGAGACCCAGTACTTC
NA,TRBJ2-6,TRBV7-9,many,CASSAGTGANVLTF,TGTGCCAGCAGCGCGGGGACGGGGGCCAACGTCCTGACTTTC
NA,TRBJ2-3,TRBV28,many,CASSFGDSSTDTQYF,TGTGCCAGCAGTTTTGGAGACAGTAGCACAGATACGCAGTATTTT
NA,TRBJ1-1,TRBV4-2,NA,CASSPYHGTEAFF,TGTGCCAGCAGCCCTTACCACGGCACTGAAGCTTTCTTT
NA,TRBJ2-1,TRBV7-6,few,CASSLVLAGNEQFF,TGTGCCAGCAGCTTAGTTTTGGCTGGCAATGAGCAGTTCTTC
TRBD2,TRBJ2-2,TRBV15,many,CATSRDRLLAGIGELFF,TGTGCCACCAGCAGAGATCGGCTTCTAGCGGGTATAGGGGAGCTGTTTTTT
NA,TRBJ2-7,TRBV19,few,CASSIGWGAGYEQYF,TGTGCCAGTAGTATAGGGTGGGGGGCTGGCTACGAGCAGTACTTC
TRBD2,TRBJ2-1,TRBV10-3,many,CAISESWGTSGSYEQFF,TGTGCCATCAGTGAGTCTTGGGGGACTAGCGGGAGTTATGAGCAGTTCTTC
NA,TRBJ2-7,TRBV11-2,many,CASSLGAGDYEQYF,TGTGCCAGCAGCCTGGGGGCTGGTGACTACGAGCAGTACTTC
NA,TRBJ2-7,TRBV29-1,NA,CSVGSGYSYEQYF,TGCAGCGTTGGGAGCGGCTACTCCTACGAGCAGTACTTC
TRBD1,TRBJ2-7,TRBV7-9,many,CASSTPGQGNEQYF,TGTGCCAGCAGTACCCCGGGACAGGGGAACGAGCAGTACTTC
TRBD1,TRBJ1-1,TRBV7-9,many,CASSWGQGKNTEAFF,TGTGCCAGCAGTTGGGGACAGGGAAAAAACACTGAAGCTTTCTTT
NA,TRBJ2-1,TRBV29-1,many,CSVGVNEQFF,TGCAGCGTTGGAGTAAATGAGCAGTTCTTC
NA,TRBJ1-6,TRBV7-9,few,CASSLVALGQSEPLHF,TGTGCCAGCAGCTTAGTCGCCCTCGGACAGTCTGAACCCCTCCACTTT
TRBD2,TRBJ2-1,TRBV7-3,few,CASSLGGRADEQFF,TGTGCCAGCAGCCTAGGCGGGAGGGCAGATGAGCAGTTCTTC
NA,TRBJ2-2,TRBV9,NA,CASSVGGAGELFF,TGTGCCAGCAGCGTAGGAGGGGCCGGGGAGCTGTTTTTT
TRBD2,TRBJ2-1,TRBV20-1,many,CSAVTGVAGRSYNEQFF,TGCAGTGCTGTCACGGGGGTAGCGGGAAGGTCCTACAATGAGCAGTTCTTC
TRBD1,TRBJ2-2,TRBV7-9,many,CASPAGGGELFF,TGTGCCAGCCCGGCAGGGGGCGGGGAGCTGTTTTTT